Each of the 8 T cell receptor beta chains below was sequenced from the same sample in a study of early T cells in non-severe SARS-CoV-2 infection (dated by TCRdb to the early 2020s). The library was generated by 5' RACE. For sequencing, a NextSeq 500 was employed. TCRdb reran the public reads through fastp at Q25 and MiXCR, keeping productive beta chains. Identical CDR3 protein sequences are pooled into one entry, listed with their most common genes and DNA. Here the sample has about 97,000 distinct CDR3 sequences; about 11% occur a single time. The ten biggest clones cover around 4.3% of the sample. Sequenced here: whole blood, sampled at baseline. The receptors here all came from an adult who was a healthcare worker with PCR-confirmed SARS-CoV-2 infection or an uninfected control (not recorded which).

Written as DNA, the CDR3 is TGTGCCTGGAGTGGGGGGGACTCCTACGAGCAGTACTTC. This encodes CAWSGGDSYEQYF. The chain has TRBV30 and TRBJ2-7; maybe TRBD2 (6 bases). V gave up 1 base and J gave up 0 bases, with 7 bases separating them. In germline, CDR1 is GTSNPN, CDR2 SVGIG (reference sequence). The CDR3 consists of 13 residues.

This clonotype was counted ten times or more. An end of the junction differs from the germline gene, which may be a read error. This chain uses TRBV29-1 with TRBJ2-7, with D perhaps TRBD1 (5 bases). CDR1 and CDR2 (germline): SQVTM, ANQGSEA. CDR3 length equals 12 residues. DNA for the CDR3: TGCAGCGTCGAAGACAGCTCCTACGAGCAGTACTTC. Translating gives CSVEDSSYEQYF.

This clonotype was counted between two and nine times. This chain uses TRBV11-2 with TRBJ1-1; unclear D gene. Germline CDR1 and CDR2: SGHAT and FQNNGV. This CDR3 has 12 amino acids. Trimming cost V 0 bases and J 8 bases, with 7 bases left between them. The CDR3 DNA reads TGTGCCAGCAGCTTAGAGGTAACAGAAGCTTTCTTT. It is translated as CASSLEVTEAFF. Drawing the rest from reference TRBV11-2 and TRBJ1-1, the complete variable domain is EAGVAQSPRYKIIEKRQSVAFWCNPISGHATLYWYQQILGQGPKLLIQFQNNGVVDDSQLPKDRFSAERLKGVDSTLKIQPAKLEDSAVYLCASSLEVTEAFFGQGTRLTVV.

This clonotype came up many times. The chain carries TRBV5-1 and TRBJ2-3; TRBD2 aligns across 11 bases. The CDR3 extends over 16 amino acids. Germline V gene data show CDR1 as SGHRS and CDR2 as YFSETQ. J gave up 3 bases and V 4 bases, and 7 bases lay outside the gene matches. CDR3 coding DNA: TGCGCCAGCAGCCGAACTAGCGGGAGAGGGACAGATACGCAGTATTTT. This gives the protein CASSRTSGRGTDTQYF.

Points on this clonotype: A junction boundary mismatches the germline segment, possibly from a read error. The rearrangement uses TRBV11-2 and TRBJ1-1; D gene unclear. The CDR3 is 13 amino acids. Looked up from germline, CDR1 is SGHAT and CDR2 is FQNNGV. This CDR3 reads CASSSSSRTEAFF. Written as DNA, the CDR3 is TGTGCCAGCAGCTCTTCCAGCCGGACTGAGGCTTTCTTT. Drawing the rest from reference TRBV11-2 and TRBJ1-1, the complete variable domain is EAGVAQSPRYKIIEKRQSVAFWCNPISGHATLYWYQQILGQGPKLLIQFQNNGVVDDSQLPKDRFSAERLKGVDSTLKIQPAKLEDSAVYLCASSSSSRTEAFFGQGTRLTVV.

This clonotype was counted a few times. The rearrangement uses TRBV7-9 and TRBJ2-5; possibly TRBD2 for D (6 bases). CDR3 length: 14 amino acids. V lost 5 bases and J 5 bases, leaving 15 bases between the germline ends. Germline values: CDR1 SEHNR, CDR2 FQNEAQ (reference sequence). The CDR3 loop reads CASSPLSAGETQYF. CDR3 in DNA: TGTGCCAGCAGCCCCCTGTCGGCGGGGGAGACCCAGTACTTC.

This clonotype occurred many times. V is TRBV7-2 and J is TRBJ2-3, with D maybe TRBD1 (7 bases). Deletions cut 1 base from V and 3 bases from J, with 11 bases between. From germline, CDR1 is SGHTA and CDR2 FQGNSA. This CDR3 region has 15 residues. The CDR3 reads CASSLEEGATDTQYF. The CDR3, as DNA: TGTGCCAGCAGCTTAGAGGAGGGGGCGACAGATACGCAGTATTTT.

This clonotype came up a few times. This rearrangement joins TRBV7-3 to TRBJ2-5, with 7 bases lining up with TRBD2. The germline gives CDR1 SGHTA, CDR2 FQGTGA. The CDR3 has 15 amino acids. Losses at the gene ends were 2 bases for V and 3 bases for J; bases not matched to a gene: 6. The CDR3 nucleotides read TGTGCCAGCAGCTTAGGGGCAGGGAGGGAAGAGACCCAGTACTTC. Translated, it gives CASSLGAGREETQYF.